These 8 T cell receptor beta chains were sequenced from one sample in a study of patients and donors after allogeneic stem cell transplantation. TCRdb analysed the RT-PCR reads with MiXCR anew, one entry per CDR3 protein. Among about a million distinct CDR3 sequences listed, over 15% were seen once. The specimen sequenced was blood, either unsorted or a sorted T cell fraction (not recorded which). These receptors all come from a human donor who was either an allogeneic HSCT recipient or a stem cell or donor lymphocyte infusion donor (not recorded which). It is not recorded whose cells these are; they may come from a transplant donor.

The chain recombines TRBV12-3 or TRBV12-4 with TRBJ2-2, with 8 bases lining up with TRBD1. The junction had 9 bases not matched to a gene; V was cut back by 6 bases and J by 0 bases. This CDR3 region has 17 residues. The CDR3 here is CASRLWTGHTNTGELFF. In DNA, the CDR3 is TGTGCCAGCAGACTTTGGACAGGGCATACGAACACCGGGGAGCTGTTTTTT.

The rearrangement uses TRBV2 and TRBJ1-2, with D possibly matching TRBD1 (6 bases). Trimming left V 8 bases short and J 3 bases short, with 16 bases between. Germline V gene sequence: CDR1 SNHLY, CDR2 FYNNEI. The length of the CDR3 is 14 residues. The DNA of the CDR3 is TGTGCCAGCCTCATTGGGGGGGCCTACTATGGCTACACCTTC. Amino acids: CASLIGGAYYGYTF. The full variable domain, with the rest looked up from reference TRBV2 and TRBJ1-2, is EPEVTQTPSHQVTQMGQEVILRCVPISNHLYFYWYRQILGQKVEFLVSFYNNEISEKSEIFDDQFSVERPDGSNFTLKIRSTKLEDSAMYFCASLIGGAYYGYTFGSGTRLTVV.

In this sample, this clonotype turned up a few times. The rearrangement links TRBV24-1 to TRBJ2-2; 10 nucleotides match TRBD2. This CDR3 region has 16 residues. Germline V gives CDR1 KGHDR, CDR2 SFDVKD. The J segment lost 2 bases and the V segment lost 4 bases, leaving 3 bases of the junction unmatched. The CDR3 nucleotides are TGTGCCACCAGTGACATACTAGCGGGAAACACCGGGGAGCTGTTTTTT. Its protein is CATSDILAGNTGELFF.

This clonotype was picked up a small number of times. DNA for the CDR3: TGCGCCAGCAGCGCACGACCAGGACGGCAAGAGACCCAGTACTTC. Its translation is CASSARPGRQETQYF. J is TRBJ2-5 and V is TRBV5-1; the D is unclear. The ends were cut back, 4 bases at V and 2 bases at J, with 15 bases in the middle. Germline V gene data show CDR1 as SGHRS and CDR2 as YFSETQ. CDR3 length equals 15 residues.

The chain carries TRBV6-1 and TRBJ1-1, with a weak D call TRBD1 (6 bases). Germline V gene lookup returns CDR1 MNHNS and CDR2 SASEGT. Between the trimmed V and J ends, which lost 6 bases and 2 bases, there was a span of 19 bases. CDR3 length equals 16 residues. CDR3 sequence (DNA): TGTGCCAGCAGCCAACGAGGGGGGGCGGTCAACACTGAAGCTTTCTTT. Translation: CASSQRGGAVNTEAFF.

The chain combines TRBV7-9 with TRBJ1-1; weak D call: TRBD1 (6 bases). Trimming removed 5 bases from V and 0 bases from J, with 13 bases in between. Germline V gene data show CDR1 as SEHNR and CDR2 as FQNEAQ (reference sequence). The CDR3 loop spans 15 amino acids. CDR3 coding DNA: TGTGCCAGCAGCCCGGACAGCATCATGAACACTGAAGCTTTCTTT. This translates into CASSPDSIMNTEAFF.

This clonotype was recorded a few times. The chain has TRBV5-1 and TRBJ2-7; D is possibly TRBD2 (6 bases). CDR1 SGHRS and CDR2 YFSETQ come from the germline V gene. Trimming took off 3 bases at V and 2 bases at J, with 12 bases between the two ends. The CDR3 covers 14 residues. As DNA, the CDR3 is TGCGCCAGCAGCTCGGGACTCTCAACCTACGAGCAGTACTTC. The encoded protein is CASSSGLSTYEQYF.

The CDR3 DNA reads as TGTGCCAGCAGCCCCCGACTAGCGGGAGGGAACACCGGGGAGCTGTTTTTT. Its protein product is CASSPRLAGGNTGELFF. The chain couples TRBV11-2 to TRBJ2-2, with 13 bases that match TRBD2. The germline V gene has CDR1 SGHAT and CDR2 FQNNGV. The CDR3 has 17 amino acids. V shed 5 bases, J shed 1 base, and the junction held 4 bases outside the gene matches.